This T cell receptor beta chain was sequenced for a study of Graves' ophthalmopathy and Graves' hyperthyroidism. Where ophthalmopathy was present, donors had moderate-to-severe activity, CAS ≥3, NOSPECS ≥4 and duration under 3 months. Deletions cut 7 bases from V and 7 bases from J, with 15 bases between. Germline V gene sequence: CDR1 SGDLS, CDR2 YYNGEE. CDR3 size: 12 residues. CDR3 regions of TCR beta were amplified from RNA transcripts. RT-PCR in the first round used HTBI primers; a second-round multiplex PCR followed. Each CDR3 protein gets one entry after TCRdb re-called the multiplex PCR reads with MiXCR. Of some 240,000 distinct CDR3 sequences detected, around 45% appear once; the ten largest clones hold around 47%.

The genes are TRBV9 and TRBJ2-7; D not resolved. This clonotype originated in an adult man with Graves' ophthalmopathy. The sample was peripheral blood. CDR3 protein: CASSPPTLEQYF. The CDR3 DNA reads as TGTGCCAGCTCACCACCGACCCTAGAGCAGTACTTC.